This T cell receptor beta chain was found in a study of T-cell reconstitution after alpha-beta-depleted transplantation in children. Findings of the study overall: After transplant, at about two months, alpha-beta T cells were reportedly derived from several hundred expanded graft clones. A year post-transplant, T-cell counts and diversity derived mostly from newly produced T cells.

Preparing the TCRbeta library involved the use of unique molecular identifiers. Each CDR3 protein gets one entry after TCRdb re-called the PCR reads with MiXCR. The sample shows approximately 70,000 distinct CDR3 sequences, roughly 4.9% of them seen only once. From germline, CDR1 is LGHNA and CDR2 YNFKEQ. The CDR3 sequence is 19 residues long. With 4 bases clipped from V and 3 bases from J, the junction kept 16 bases outside the gene matches. As for this clonotype: Antigen: not known.

This receptor was identified in a boy younger than two who had a stem cell transplant for acute myeloid leukemia, so the T cells may come from the graft donor. Sequencing used PBMCs, mostly from graft donor cells, obtained 180 days after TCRalphabeta/CD19-depleted stem cell transplant. J is TRBJ2-3 and V is TRBV4-2, with TRBD2 matching over 10 bases. The CDR3 protein is CASSRERLAGGMRTDTQYF. The CDR3 nucleotides read TGTGCCAGCAGCCGGGAGAGACTAGCGGGTGGGATGAGGACAGATACGCAGTATTTT.